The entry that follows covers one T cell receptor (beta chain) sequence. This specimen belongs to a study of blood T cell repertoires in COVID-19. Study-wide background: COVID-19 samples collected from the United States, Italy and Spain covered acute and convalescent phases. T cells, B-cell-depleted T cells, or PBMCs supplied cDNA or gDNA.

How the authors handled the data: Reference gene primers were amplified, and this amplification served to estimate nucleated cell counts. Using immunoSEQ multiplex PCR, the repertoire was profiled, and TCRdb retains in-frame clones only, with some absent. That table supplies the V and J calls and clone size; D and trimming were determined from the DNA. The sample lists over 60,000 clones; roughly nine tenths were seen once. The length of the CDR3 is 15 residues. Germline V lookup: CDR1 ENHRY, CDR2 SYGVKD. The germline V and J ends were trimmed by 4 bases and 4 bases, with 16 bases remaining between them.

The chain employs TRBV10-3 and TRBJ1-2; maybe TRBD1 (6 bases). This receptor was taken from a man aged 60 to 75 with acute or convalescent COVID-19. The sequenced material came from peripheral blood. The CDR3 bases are TGTGCCATCAGTGGACCCCAGGGGCTCGTCTATGGCTACACCTTC. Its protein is CAISGPQGLVYGYTF.